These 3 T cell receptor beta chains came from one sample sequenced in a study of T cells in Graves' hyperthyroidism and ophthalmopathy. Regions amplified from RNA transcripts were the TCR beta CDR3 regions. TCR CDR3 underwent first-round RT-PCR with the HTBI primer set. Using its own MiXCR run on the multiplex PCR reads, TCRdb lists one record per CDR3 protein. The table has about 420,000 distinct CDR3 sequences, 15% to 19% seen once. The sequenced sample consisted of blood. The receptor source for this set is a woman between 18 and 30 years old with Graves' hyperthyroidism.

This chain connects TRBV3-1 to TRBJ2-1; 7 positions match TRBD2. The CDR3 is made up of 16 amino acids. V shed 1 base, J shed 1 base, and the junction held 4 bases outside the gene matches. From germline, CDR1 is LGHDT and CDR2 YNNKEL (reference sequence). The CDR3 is CASSQGAGGSYNEQFF. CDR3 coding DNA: TGTGCCAGCAGCCAAGGGGCCGGGGGGTCCTACAATGAGCAGTTCTTC.

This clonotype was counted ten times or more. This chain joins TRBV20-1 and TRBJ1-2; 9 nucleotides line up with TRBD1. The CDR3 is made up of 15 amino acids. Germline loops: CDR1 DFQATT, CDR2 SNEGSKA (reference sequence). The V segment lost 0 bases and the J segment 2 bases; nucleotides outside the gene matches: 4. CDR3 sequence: CSARDPGTGNYGYTF. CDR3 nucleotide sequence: TGCAGTGCTAGAGACCCCGGGACAGGGAACTATGGCTACACCTTC.

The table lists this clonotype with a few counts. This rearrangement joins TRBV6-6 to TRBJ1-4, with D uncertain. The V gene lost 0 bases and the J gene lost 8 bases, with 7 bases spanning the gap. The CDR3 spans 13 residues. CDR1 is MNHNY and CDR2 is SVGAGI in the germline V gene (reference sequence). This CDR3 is CASSYSVYEKLFF. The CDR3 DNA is TGTGCCAGCAGTTACTCTGTTTACGAAAAACTGTTTTTT.